These T cell receptor beta chains were read from a single sample in a study of identical twins. TCRdb reanalysed the 5' RACE reads using MiXCR and keeps one entry per CDR3 protein. The table lists about 790,000 distinct CDR3 sequences, around a sixth of them singletons. The same sample was also used in a study of T cells expressing NK-cell markers.

The sample consisted of PBMCs. The receptors were gathered from a woman between 18 and 29 years old in good health. The CDR3 runs from the conserved cysteine through the conserved F or W. D genes are given only for firm matches. Clone size, where shown, is once, few, many, or a class for clones that have expanded.

v_gene,j_gene,abundance,d_gene,CDR3nt,CDR3aa
TRBV25-1,TRBJ2-5,NA,TRBD2,TGTGCCAGCAGTGCTAGCGGGAGTGAGACCCAGTACTTC,CASSASGSETQYF
TRBV12-3/TRBV12-4,TRBJ1-2,NA,NA,TGTGCCAGCAGTTACGCGGGTTTGGGCTACACCTTC,CASSYAGLGYTF
TRBV9,TRBJ1-1,few,TRBD1,TGTGCCAGCAGCGGGACAGGGGGATTGAACACTGAAGCTTTCTTT,CASSGTGGLNTEAFF
TRBV7-2,TRBJ1-3,NA,NA,TGTGCCAGCGGCATTAGTAGGGACGGCTCTGGAAACACCATATATTTT,CASGISRDGSGNTIYF
TRBV6-2/TRBV6-3,TRBJ2-5,few,NA,TGTGCCAGCAGTTTGCTTACGAGGGGCAGGGCCCAGTACTTC,CASSLLTRGRAQYF
TRBV5-1,TRBJ2-3,NA,NA,TGCGCCAGCAGCTCGGCTCAGGGAGGAACAGATACGCAGTATTTT,CASSSAQGGTDTQYF
TRBV7-2,TRBJ2-5,NA,NA,TGTGCCAGCAGCTTTACCGTCGGGGGCTATGAGACCCAGTACTTC,CASSFTVGGYETQYF
TRBV5-5,TRBJ2-1,few,TRBD2,TGTGCCAGCCGGATGGGAACTAGCGGGAGTTGGGAGCAGTTCTTC,CASRMGTSGSWEQFF
TRBV6-5,TRBJ2-7,few,TRBD1,TGTGCCAGCAGTTACGGGACAGGGGTGACCTACGAGCAGTACTTC,CASSYGTGVTYEQYF
TRBV6-5,TRBJ1-2,few,NA,TGTGCCAGCAGTTACCACAGCTTGGGCTATGGCTACACCTTC,CASSYHSLGYGYTF
TRBV4-3,TRBJ1-6,few,NA,TGCGCCAGCAGCCAAGCAGGGGACTCACCCCTCCACTTT,CASSQAGDSPLHF
TRBV5-5,TRBJ2-7,many,NA,TGTGCCAGCAGCCCCACCGGGACCAGACGCTACGAGCAGTACTTC,CASSPTGTRRYEQYF
TRBV11-1,TRBJ2-1,NA,TRBD1,TGTGCCAGCAGCGCCCGGGGGACAGGGGGGTACAATGAGCAGTTCTTC,CASSARGTGGYNEQFF
TRBV12-3/TRBV12-4,TRBJ2-6,many,NA,TGTGCCAGCAGTTTAGCGGGCTCTGGGGCCAACGTCCTGACTTTC,CASSLAGSGANVLTF
TRBV4-2,TRBJ2-2,once,NA,TGTGCCAGCAGCCAGGAGCCGGCGGGGGCGGGGGAGCTGTTTTTT,CASSQEPAGAGELFF
TRBV12-3/TRBV12-4,TRBJ2-3,NA,TRBD2,TGTGCCAGCAGTTATACTAGCGGGACGAAAGATACGCAGTATTTT,CASSYTSGTKDTQYF
TRBV20-1,TRBJ2-3,NA,NA,TGCAGTCCCAAAGGCGGGGGCACAGATACGCAGTATTTT,CSPKGGGTDTQYF
TRBV19,TRBJ2-5,NA,NA,TGTGCCGCGGGGTTAGACAGCGCGCAAGAGACCCAGTACTTC,CAAGLDSAQETQYF